The 4 T cell receptor beta chains below all came from one sample that was sequenced in a study of beta chain features in type 1 diabetes (dated by TCRdb to between 2018 and 2020). Libraries came from the immunoSEQ multiplex PCR assay. All of the isolated RNA was reverse transcribed with the High Capacity cDNA Reverse Transcription Kit, so expressed TCRB transcripts were sequenced. The table was pulled from immuneACCESS by TCRdb, which kept in-frame rearrangements only. Such tables lose some clones; where checked, under half of the loss comes from unresolved V genes, and the rest has no known cause. The sample records some 230,000 clones, about 10% of which are singletons. The ten largest clonotypes hold approximately 0.03% of the sample. The sample consisted of naive CD4+ T cells from blood. The cell subset or site label, as the study defines it: true naive CD4+ T cells. The receptors were sampled from a woman in her late teens or twenties in good health.

This clone was observed many times. V usage is TRBV19 and J usage is TRBJ2-4; 10 bases are a match to TRBD1. V dropped 8 bases and J dropped 9; count of bases not matched to a gene: 7. Germline assignment: CDR1 LNHDA and CDR2 SQIVND (reference sequence). This CDR3 contains 13 residues. In nucleotides, the CDR3 is TGTGCCAGTGACAGGGGGCGCGGTGGCATTCAGTACTTC. Its translation is CASDRGRGGIQYF.

This clone was detected a few times. This chain uses TRBV9 with TRBJ2-1; TRBD1 might be the D (6 bases). CDR3 length: 14 residues. V lost 4 bases to trimming and J lost 7 bases, with 15 bases between them. Germline CDR1 is SGDLS and CDR2 is YYNGEE. The CDR3 region is CASSFRGGVNEQFF. The DNA of the CDR3 is TGTGCCAGCAGCTTCCGAGGGGGTGTAAATGAGCAGTTCTTC. The full variable domain, its missing parts supplied by reference TRBV9 and TRBJ2-1, is DSGVTQTPKHLITATGQRVTLRCSPRSGDLSVYWYQQSLDQGLQFLIQYYNGEERAKGNILERFSAQQFPDLHSELNLSSLELGDSALYFCASSFRGGVNEQFFGPGTRLTVL.

There are a few counts of this clone. The rearrangement joins TRBV19 to TRBJ1-5; D is unresolved. The CDR3 totals 12 residues. Trimming cost V 11 bases and J 0 bases, with 8 bases left between them. Germline V CDR1 and CDR2: LNHDA, SQIVND (reference sequence). DNA of the CDR3: TGTGCCGGCACGTATAGCAATCAGCCCCAGCATTTT. Its protein is CAGTYSNQPQHF. Full variable domain (rest looked up from reference TRBV19 and TRBJ1-5): DGGITQSPKYLFRKEGQNVTLSCEQNLNHDAMYWYRQDPGQGLRLIYYSQIVNDFQKGDIAEGYSVSREKKESFPLTVTSAQKNPTAFYLCAGTYSNQPQHFGDGTRLSIL.

The V gene is TRBV5-1, the J gene TRBJ1-5; maybe TRBD1 (5 bases). V gave up 1 base and J gave up 3 bases, with 11 bases separating them. The CDR3 extends over 15 amino acids. The V gene's germline CDR1 is SGHRS and CDR2 YFSETQ. The CDR3: CASSLSGDHNQPQHF. CDR3 nucleotide sequence: TGCGCCAGCAGCTTGTCGGGGGACCACAATCAGCCCCAGCATTTT.